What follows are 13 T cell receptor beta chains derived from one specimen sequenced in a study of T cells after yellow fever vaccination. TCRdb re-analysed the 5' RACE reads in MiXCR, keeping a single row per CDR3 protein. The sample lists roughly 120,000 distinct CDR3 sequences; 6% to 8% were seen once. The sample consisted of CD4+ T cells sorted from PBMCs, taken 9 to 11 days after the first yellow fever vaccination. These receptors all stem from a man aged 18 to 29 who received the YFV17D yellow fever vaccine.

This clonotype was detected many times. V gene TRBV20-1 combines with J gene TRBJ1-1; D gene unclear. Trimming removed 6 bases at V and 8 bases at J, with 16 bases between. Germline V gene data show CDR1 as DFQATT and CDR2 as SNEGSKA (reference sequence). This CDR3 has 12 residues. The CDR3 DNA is TGCAGTGCGGGAGAGATCGTGAGGGAAGCTTTCTTT. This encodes CSAGEIVREAFF.

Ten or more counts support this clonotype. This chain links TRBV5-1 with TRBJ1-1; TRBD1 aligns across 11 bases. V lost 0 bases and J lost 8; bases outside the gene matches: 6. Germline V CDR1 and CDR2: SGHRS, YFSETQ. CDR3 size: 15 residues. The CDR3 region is CASSLARTGGHEAFF. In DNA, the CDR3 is TGCGCCAGCAGCTTGGCAAGGACAGGGGGCCACGAAGCTTTCTTT.

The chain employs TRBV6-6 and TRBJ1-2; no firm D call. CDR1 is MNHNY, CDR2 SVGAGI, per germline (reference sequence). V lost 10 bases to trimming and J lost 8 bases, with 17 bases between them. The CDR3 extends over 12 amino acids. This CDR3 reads CATPHLEGGYTF. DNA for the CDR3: TGTGCCACCCCTCACCTAGAAGGAGGCTACACCTTC.

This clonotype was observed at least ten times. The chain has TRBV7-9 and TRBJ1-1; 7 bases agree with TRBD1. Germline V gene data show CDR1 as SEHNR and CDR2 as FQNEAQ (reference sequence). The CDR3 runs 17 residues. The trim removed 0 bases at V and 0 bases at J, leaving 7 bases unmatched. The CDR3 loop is CASSLATGVGMNTEAFF. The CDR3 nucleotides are TGTGCCAGCAGCTTAGCCACAGGGGTCGGGATGAACACTGAAGCTTTCTTT.

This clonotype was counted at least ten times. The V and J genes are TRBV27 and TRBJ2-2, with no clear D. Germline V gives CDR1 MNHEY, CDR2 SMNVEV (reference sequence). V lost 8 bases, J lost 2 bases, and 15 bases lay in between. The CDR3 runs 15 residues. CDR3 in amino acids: CASSLEADNTGELFF. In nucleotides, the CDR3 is TGTGCCAGCTCTCTAGAGGCAGATAACACCGGGGAGCTGTTTTTT.

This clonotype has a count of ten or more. The CDR3, as DNA: TGCAGTGATGCAGCTAACTATGGCTACACCTTC. Protein: CSDAANYGYTF. This sequence joins TRBV20-1 and TRBJ1-2; D unclear. Germline V gene sequence: CDR1 DFQATT, CDR2 SNEGSKA (reference sequence). This CDR3 comprises 11 residues. The germline V and J ends were trimmed by 7 bases and 0 bases, with 6 bases remaining between them.

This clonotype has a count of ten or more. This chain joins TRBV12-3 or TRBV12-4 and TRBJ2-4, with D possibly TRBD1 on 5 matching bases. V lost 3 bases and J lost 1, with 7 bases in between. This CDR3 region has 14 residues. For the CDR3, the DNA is TGTGCCAGCAGTTTCAGGGTGGCCAAAAACATTCAGTACTTC. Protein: CASSFRVAKNIQYF.

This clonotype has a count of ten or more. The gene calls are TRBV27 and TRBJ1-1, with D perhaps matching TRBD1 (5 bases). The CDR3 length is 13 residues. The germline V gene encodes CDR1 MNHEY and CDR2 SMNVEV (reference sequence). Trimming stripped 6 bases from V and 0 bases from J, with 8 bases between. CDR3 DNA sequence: TGTGCCAGCAGCCGACAGATGAACACTGAAGCTTTCTTT. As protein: CASSRQMNTEAFF.

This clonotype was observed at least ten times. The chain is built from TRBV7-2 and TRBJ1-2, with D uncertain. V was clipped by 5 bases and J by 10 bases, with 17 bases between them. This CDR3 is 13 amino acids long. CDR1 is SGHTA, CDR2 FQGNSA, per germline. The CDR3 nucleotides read TGTGCCAGCAGCCCCGTCCGTACTGGTGACTACACCTTC. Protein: CASSPVRTGDYTF.

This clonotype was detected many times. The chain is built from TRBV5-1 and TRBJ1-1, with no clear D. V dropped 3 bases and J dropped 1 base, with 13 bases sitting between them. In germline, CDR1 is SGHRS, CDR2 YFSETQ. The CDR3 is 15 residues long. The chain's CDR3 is CASSSSGSWNTEAFF. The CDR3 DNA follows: TGCGCCAGCAGCTCCTCCGGGAGTTGGAACACTGAAGCTTTCTTT.

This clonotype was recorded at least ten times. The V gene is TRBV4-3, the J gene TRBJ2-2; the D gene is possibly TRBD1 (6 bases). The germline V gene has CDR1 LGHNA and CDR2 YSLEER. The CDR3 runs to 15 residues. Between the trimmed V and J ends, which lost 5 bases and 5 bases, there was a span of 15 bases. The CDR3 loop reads CASSKDRPGTGELFF. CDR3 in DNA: TGCGCCAGCAGCAAGGACAGACCGGGGACCGGGGAGCTGTTTTTT.

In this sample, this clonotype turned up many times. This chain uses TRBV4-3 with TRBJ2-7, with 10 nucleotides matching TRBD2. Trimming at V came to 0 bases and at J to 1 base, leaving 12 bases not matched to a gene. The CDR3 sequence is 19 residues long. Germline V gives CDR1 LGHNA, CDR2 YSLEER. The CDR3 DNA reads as TGCGCCAGCAGCCAAGACTCCACGGTAGCGGGGGGAATTTCCTACGAGCAGTACTTC. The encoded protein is CASSQDSTVAGGISYEQYF.

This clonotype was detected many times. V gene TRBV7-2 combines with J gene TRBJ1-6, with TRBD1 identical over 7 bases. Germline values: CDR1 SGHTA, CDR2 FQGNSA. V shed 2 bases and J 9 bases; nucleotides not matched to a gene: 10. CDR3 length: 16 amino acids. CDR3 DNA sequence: TGTGCCAGCAGCTTAACCCAGTCAGGGGGGGCTTCACCCCTCCACTTT. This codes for CASSLTQSGGASPLHF.